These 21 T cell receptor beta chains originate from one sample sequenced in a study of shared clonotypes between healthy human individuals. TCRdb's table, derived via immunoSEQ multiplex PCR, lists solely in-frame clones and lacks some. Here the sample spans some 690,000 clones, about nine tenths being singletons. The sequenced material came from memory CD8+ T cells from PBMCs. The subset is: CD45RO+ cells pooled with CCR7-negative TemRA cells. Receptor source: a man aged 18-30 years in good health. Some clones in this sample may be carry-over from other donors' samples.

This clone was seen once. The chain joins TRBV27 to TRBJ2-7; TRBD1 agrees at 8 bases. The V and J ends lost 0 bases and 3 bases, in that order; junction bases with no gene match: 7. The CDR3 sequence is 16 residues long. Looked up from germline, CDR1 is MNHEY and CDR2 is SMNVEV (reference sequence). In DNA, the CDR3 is TGTGCCAGCAGTTTATCGGGACAGGTTTGGGACTACGAGCAGTACTTC. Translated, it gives CASSLSGQVWDYEQYF.

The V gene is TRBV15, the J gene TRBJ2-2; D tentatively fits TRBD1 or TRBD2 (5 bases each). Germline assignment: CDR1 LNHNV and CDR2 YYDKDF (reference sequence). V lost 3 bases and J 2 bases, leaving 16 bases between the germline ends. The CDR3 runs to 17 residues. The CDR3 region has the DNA TGTGCCACCAGCAGGGATGGCAGGGACCATAACACCGGGGAGCTGTTTTTT. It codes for CATSRDGRDHNTGELFF.

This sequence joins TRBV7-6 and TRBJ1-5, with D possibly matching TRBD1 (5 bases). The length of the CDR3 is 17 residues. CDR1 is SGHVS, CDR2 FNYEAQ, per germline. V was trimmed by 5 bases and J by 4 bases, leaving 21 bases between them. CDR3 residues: CASSPTPGRVRNQPQHF. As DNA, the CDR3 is TGTGCCAGCAGCCCCACCCCCGGCAGGGTTAGAAATCAGCCCCAGCATTTT.

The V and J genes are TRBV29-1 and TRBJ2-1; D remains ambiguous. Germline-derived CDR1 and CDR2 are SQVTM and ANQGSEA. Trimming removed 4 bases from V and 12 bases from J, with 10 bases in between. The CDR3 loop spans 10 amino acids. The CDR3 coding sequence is TGCAGCGTTGTAACCAGCCTGCAGTTCTTC. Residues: CSVVTSLQFF.

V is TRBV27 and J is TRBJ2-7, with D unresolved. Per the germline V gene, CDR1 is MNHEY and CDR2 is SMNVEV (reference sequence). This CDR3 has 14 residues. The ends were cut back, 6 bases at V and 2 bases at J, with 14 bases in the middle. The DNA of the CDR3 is TGTGCCAGCAGCCACCATCGCCGGGCCTACGAGCAGTACTTC. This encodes CASSHHRRAYEQYF.

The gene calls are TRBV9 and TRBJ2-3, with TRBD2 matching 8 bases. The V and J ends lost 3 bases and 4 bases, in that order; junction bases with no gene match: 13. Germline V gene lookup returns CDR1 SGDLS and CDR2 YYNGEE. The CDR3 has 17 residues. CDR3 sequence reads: CASSGGVMAGGADTQYF. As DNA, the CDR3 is TGTGCCAGCAGCGGTGGGGTGATGGCGGGAGGTGCAGATACGCAGTATTTT.

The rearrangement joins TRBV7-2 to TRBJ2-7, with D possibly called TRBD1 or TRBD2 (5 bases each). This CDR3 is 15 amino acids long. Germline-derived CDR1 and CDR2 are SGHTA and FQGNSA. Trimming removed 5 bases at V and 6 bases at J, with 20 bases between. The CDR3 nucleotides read TGTGCCAGCAGCCTAGGGGACCCGAAGACCTCCGAGCAGTACTTC. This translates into CASSLGDPKTSEQYF.

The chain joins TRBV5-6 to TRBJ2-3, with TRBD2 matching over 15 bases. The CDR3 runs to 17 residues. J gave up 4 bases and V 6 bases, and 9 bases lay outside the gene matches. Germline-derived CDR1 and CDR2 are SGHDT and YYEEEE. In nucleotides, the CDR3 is TGTGCCAGCACTGGACTAGCGGGAGGGCCAGGATCAGATACGCAGTATTTT. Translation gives CASTGLAGGPGSDTQYF.

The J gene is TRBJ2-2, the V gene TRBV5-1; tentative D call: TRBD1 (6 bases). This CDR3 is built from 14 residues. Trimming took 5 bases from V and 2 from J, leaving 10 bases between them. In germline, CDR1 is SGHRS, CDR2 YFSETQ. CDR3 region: CASSSDRNTGELFF. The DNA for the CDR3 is TGCGCCAGCAGTTCGGACAGAAACACCGGGGAGCTGTTTTTT.

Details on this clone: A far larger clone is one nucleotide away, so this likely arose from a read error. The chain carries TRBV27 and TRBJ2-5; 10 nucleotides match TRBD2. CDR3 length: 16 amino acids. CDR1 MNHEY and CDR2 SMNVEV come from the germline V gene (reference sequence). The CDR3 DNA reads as TGTGCCGGCAGTATCGGGACTAGCGCCCAACAAGAGACCCAGTACTTC. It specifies CAGSIGTSAQQETQYF.

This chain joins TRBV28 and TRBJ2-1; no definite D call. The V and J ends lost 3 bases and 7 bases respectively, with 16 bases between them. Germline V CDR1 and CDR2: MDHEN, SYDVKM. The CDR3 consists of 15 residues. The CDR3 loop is CASSFMDALDNEQFF. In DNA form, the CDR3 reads TGTGCCAGCAGTTTTATGGATGCCTTGGATAATGAGCAGTTCTTC.

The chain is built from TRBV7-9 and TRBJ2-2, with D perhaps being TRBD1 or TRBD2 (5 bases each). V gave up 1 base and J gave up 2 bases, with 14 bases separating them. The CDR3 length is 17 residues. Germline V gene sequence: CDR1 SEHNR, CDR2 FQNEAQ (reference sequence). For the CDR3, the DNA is TGTGCCAGCAGCTTAGAGGGGTTAGCGCCAAACACCGGGGAGCTGTTTTTT. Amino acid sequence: CASSLEGLAPNTGELFF.

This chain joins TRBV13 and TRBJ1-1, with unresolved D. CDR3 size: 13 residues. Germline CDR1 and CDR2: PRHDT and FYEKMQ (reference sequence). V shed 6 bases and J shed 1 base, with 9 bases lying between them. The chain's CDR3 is CASSYGRNTEAFF. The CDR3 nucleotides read TGTGCCAGCAGTTACGGTAGGAACACTGAAGCTTTCTTT. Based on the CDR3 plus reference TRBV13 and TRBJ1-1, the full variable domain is AAGVIQSPRHLIKEKRETATLKCYPIPRHDTVYWYQQGPGQDPQFLISFYEKMQSDKGSIPDRFSAQQFSDYHSELNMSSLELGDSALYFCASSYGRNTEAFFGQGTRLTVV.

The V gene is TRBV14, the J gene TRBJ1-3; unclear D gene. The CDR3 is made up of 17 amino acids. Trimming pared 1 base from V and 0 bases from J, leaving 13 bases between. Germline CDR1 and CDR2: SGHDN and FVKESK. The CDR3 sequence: CASSQVPRKFSGNTIYF. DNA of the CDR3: TGTGCCAGCAGCCAAGTCCCTCGGAAGTTCTCTGGAAACACCATATATTTT.

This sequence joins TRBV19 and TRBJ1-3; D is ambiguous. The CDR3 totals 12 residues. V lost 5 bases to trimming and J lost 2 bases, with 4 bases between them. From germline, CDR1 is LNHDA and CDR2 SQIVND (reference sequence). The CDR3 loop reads CASSLPGNTIYF. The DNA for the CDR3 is TGTGCCAGTAGTCTCCCTGGAAACACCATATATTTT.

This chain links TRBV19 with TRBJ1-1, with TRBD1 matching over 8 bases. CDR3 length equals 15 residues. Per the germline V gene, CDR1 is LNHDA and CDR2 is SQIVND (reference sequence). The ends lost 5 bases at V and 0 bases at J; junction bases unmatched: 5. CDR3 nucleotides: TGTGCCAGTAGTTTCCGACAGGGGATGAACACTGAAGCTTTCTTT. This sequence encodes CASSFRQGMNTEAFF.

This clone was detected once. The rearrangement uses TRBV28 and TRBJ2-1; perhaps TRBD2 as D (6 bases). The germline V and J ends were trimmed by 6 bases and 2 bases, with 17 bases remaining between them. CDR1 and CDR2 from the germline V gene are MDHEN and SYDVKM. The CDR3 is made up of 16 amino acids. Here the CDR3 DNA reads TGTGCCAGCAGCTTGCTTAGCGGAGGTGCCTACAATGAGCAGTTCTTC. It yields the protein CASSLLSGGAYNEQFF.

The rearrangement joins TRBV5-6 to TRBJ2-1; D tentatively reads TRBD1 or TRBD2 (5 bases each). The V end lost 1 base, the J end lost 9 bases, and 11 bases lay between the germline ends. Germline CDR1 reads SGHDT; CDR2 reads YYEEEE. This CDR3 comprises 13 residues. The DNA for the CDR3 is TGTGCCAGCAGCTTGCGGGACCTGGGTGAGCAGTTCTTC. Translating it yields CASSLRDLGEQFF.

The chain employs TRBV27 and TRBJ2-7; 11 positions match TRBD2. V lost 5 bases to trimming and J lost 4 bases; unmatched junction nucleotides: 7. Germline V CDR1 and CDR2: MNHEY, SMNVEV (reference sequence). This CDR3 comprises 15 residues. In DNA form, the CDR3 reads TGTGCCAGCAGTATACTTGGGACTAGCGGTTACGAGCAGTACTTC. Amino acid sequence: CASSILGTSGYEQYF.

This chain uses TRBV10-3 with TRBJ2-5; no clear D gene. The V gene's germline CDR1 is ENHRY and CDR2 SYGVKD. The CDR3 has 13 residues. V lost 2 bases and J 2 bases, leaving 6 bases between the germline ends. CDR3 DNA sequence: TGTGCCATCAGTGAGGTTATTCAAGAGACCCAGTACTTC. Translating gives CAISEVIQETQYF.

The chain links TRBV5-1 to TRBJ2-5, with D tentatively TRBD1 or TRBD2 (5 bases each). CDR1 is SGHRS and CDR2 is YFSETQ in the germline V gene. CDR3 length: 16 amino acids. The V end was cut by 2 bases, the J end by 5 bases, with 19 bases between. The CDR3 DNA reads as TGCGCCAGCAGCTTCCGGGACCGGAGACCCCGCGAGACCCAGTACTTC. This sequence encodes CASSFRDRRPRETQYF.